A selection of T cell receptor beta chains follows, all from one sample in a study of a mutant IDH1 vaccine in newly diagnosed glioma. For these receptors, no antigen is known. This table comes from immunoSEQ multiplex PCR, and its TCRdb copy is limited to in-frame clones, with some not included. The data hold about 67,000 clones, with approximately 91% observed a single time. The material was PBMCs, obtained from a glioma patient whose treatment included an IDH1 peptide vaccine. Source of these receptors: a man in his forties with glioma. CDR3s include the opening cysteine and the closing phenylalanine or tryptophan. Fields, in order: V gene, J gene, clone size, D gene, CDR3 protein, CDR3 DNA. The D gene is left open where the match is weak. Only part of the rows carry a size: once, few, many, or a class if the clone is expanded.

V: TRBV5-4; J: TRBJ1-2; size: .; D: TRBD1; CDR3: CASSPTSGGRYYGYTF; DNA: TGTGCCAGCAGCCCTACATCAGGGGGCAGATACTATGGCTACACCTTC
V: TRBV6-6; J: TRBJ2-1; size: .; D: TRBD2; CDR3: CASGLAVPGEQFF; DNA: TGTGCCAGCGGACTAGCGGTGCCGGGTGAGCAGTTCTTC
V: TRBV7-9; J: TRBJ2-1; size: .; D: .; CDR3: CASSFLGAGANNEQFF; DNA: TGTGCCAGCAGCTTTCTTGGCGCAGGGGCAAACAATGAGCAGTTCTTC
V: TRBV28; J: TRBJ1-2; size: .; D: .; CDR3: CASSLLRGVSYGYTF; DNA: TGTGCCAGCAGTTTACTTAGGGGAGTCTCCTATGGCTACACCTTC
V: TRBV7-2; J: TRBJ1-1; size: .; D: .; CDR3: CASSNYEGDTEAFF; DNA: TGTGCCAGCAGCAACTATGAGGGGGACACTGAAGCTTTCTTT
V: TRBV5-1; J: TRBJ2-2; size: .; D: .; CDR3: CASSSTTNTGELFF; DNA: TGCGCCAGCAGCTCGACTACCAACACCGGGGAGCTGTTTTTT
V: TRBV5-1; J: TRBJ2-3; size: .; D: TRBD1; CDR3: CASSLPGQGATDTQYF; DNA: TGCGCCAGCAGCTTGCCGGGACAGGGGGCAACAGATACGCAGTATTTT
V: TRBV28; J: TRBJ2-7; size: .; D: TRBD2; CDR3: CASSLLAGRSYEQYF; DNA: TGTGCCAGCAGTTTACTAGCGGGCCGCTCCTACGAGCAGTACTTC
V: TRBV2; J: TRBJ1-2; size: few; D: .; CDR3: CASSGVRGANYGYTF; DNA: TGTGCCAGCAGTGGCGTAAGGGGAGCTAACTATGGCTACACCTTC
V: TRBV28; J: TRBJ1-5; size: once; D: TRBD1; CDR3: CASSFLDRGRVYSNQPQHF; DNA: TGTGCCAGCAGTTTCTTGGACAGGGGGCGCGTATATAGCAATCAGCCCCAGCATTTT
V: TRBV6-4; J: TRBJ2-1; size: .; D: .; CDR3: CASSDSDHNEQFF; DNA: TGTGCCAGCAGTGACTCTGACCACAATGAGCAGTTCTTC
V: TRBV7-3; J: TRBJ2-1; size: .; D: .; CDR3: CASSSLTGSSYNEQFF; DNA: TGTGCCAGCAGCTCCTTAACTGGAAGCTCCTACAATGAGCAGTTCTTC
V: TRBV28; J: TRBJ1-2; size: .; D: .; CDR3: CASSLRDIGTYGYTF; DNA: TGTGCCAGCAGTTTAAGGGACATCGGAACGTATGGCTACACCTTC
V: TRBV7-8; J: TRBJ2-3; size: .; D: .; CDR3: CASSERRISTDTQYF; DNA: TGTGCCAGCAGCGAGAGGAGGATTTCCACAGATACGCAGTATTTT
V: TRBV5-4; J: TRBJ2-1; size: few; D: .; CDR3: CASSLAGARGTYNEQFF; DNA: TGTGCCAGCAGCTTGGCGGGCGCTCGCGGGACATACAATGAGCAGTTCTTC
V: TRBV6-5; J: TRBJ1-2; size: .; D: .; CDR3: CASSSPDNYGYTF; DNA: TGTGCCAGCAGCTCCCCCGATAACTATGGCTACACCTTC
V: TRBV21-1; J: TRBJ2-7; size: .; D: .; CDR3: CASSKEQASYEQYF; DNA: TGTGCCAGCAGCAAAGAACAGGCGTCCTACGAGCAGTACTTC
V: TRBV19; J: TRBJ1-1; size: .; D: TRBD1; CDR3: CASSITGGNTEAFF; DNA: TGTGCCAGTAGTATCACAGGGGGGAACACTGAAGCTTTCTTT
V: TRBV5-1; J: TRBJ1-4; size: .; D: TRBD1; CDR3: CASSYATGEKLFF; DNA: TGCGCCAGCAGCTATGCGACAGGGGAAAAACTGTTTTTT
V: TRBV5-4; J: TRBJ2-5; size: .; D: .; CDR3: CASSGDPGLLRNQYF; DNA: TGTGCCAGCAGCGGGGACCCGGGACTCCTCCGTAACCAGTACTTC
V: TRBV15; J: TRBJ2-2; size: .; D: .; CDR3: CATSRVPTGELFF; DNA: TGTGCCACCAGCAGAGTCCCCACCGGGGAGCTGTTTTTT